The 25 T cell receptor beta chains listed next were all sequenced from one sample in a study of shared clonotypes between healthy human individuals. Assay used: immunoSEQ multiplex PCR; TCRdb lists only in-frame clones, some missing. The table has about 490,000 clones, 70% to 85% seen once. The sample taken for sequencing was PBMCs. These receptors came from a woman aged 40 to 55 in good health. Some clones in this sample may be carry-over from other donors' samples.

Concerning this clone: Germline and junction disagree at one end, which may indicate a read error. V and J are TRBV6-5 and TRBJ2-7; tentative D call: TRBD1 (6 bases). Germline V gene lookup returns CDR1 MNHEY and CDR2 SVGAGI. The CDR3 length is 13 residues. CDR3 region: CAISGDNSYEQYF. Here the CDR3 DNA reads TGTGCCATCAGTGGGGACAACTCCTACGAGCAGTACTTC.

CDR3 sequence reads: CASSWGLISGNTIYF. The CDR3 nucleotides are TGTGCCAGCAGTTGGGGACTGATCTCTGGAAACACCATATATTTT. The chain links TRBV7-9 to TRBJ1-3, with TRBD1 as a possible D gene (5 bases). The CDR3 spans 15 residues. The V and J ends lost 6 bases and 0 bases respectively, with 12 bases between them. The germline gives CDR1 SEHNR, CDR2 FQNEAQ (reference sequence).

The chain uses TRBV7-9 and TRBJ1-1, with TRBD1 matching 7 bases. CDR1 and CDR2 (germline): SEHNR, FQNEAQ (reference sequence). The CDR3 is 13 residues long. The ends lost 5 bases at V and 4 bases at J; junction bases unmatched: 4. CDR3 residues: CASSGTGVTEAFF. The CDR3 nucleotides read TGTGCCAGCAGCGGAACAGGGGTCACTGAAGCTTTCTTT.

The CDR3 region has the DNA TGTGCCAGCAGCCTAGGGGATTTGGAGACCCAGTACTTC. This gives the protein CASSLGDLETQYF. The chain carries TRBV6-5 and TRBJ2-5; a weak D match, TRBD1 (5 bases). The V gene lost 6 bases and the J gene lost 5 bases, with 13 bases spanning the gap. From germline, CDR1 is MNHEY and CDR2 SVGAGI. The CDR3 runs to 13 residues.

V usage is TRBV2 and J usage is TRBJ1-1; D ambiguous. Germline values: CDR1 SNHLY, CDR2 FYNNEI. The CDR3 extends over 12 amino acids. The ends were cut back, 2 bases at V and 11 bases at J, with 12 bases in the middle. The CDR3 reads CASSESAVRAFF. The CDR3 coding sequence is TGTGCCAGCAGTGAAAGTGCGGTTCGGGCTTTCTTT.

The CDR3 nucleotides read TGTGCCAGCAGCCTCCTCGGGGGGCCTACTAGCAATCAGCCCCAGCATTTT. Protein: CASSLLGGPTSNQPQHF. V and J are TRBV5-5 and TRBJ1-5; possibly TRBD1 for D (6 bases). Germline CDR1 reads SGHKS; CDR2 reads YYEKEE (reference sequence). This CDR3 is built from 17 residues. The V gene lost 4 bases and the J gene lost 0 bases, with 17 bases spanning the gap.

CDR3 loop: CASSSPTSGSYEQYF. The CDR3 bases are TGTGCCAGCAGCTCCCCGACTAGCGGGAGCTACGAGCAGTACTTC. The chain links TRBV6-5 to TRBJ2-7, with 12 bases identical to TRBD2. This CDR3 contains 15 residues. Germline values: CDR1 MNHEY, CDR2 SVGAGI. J lost 3 bases, V lost 6 bases, and 6 bases had no gene match.

This chain joins TRBV7-6 and TRBJ2-1; 12 nucleotides match TRBD2. Germline V gives CDR1 SGHVS, CDR2 FNYEAQ. The CDR3 has 15 residues. The V and J ends lost 4 bases and 4 bases, in that order; junction bases with no gene match: 2. CDR3 coding DNA: TGTGCCAGCAGCTCGCTAGCGGGGGGGTACAATGAGCAGTTCTTC. Its protein is CASSSLAGGYNEQFF.

J is TRBJ2-3 and V is TRBV7-2; 8 bases map to TRBD2. Germline V gene sequence: CDR1 SGHTA, CDR2 FQGNSA. With V trimmed by 2 bases and J by 0 bases, 10 bases remained unmatched. CDR3 size: 18 residues. The CDR3 DNA sequence: TGTGCCAGCAGCTTACCCCATCTAGCGGGCCCTAGCACAGATACGCAGTATTTT. Protein product: CASSLPHLAGPSTDTQYF.

The gene calls are TRBV28 and TRBJ2-3; 8 bases map to TRBD2. This CDR3 has 16 amino acids. The V and J ends lost 3 bases and 1 base, in that order; junction bases with no gene match: 6. Germline-derived CDR1 and CDR2 are MDHEN and SYDVKM. CDR3 coding DNA: TGTGCCAGCAGTTTGGTAACTAGCGGCCGCACAGATACGCAGTATTTT. Protein product: CASSLVTSGRTDTQYF.

Of note for this clone: One junction end does not reproduce the germline sequence, and a read error may be involved. The rearrangement uses TRBV6-1 and TRBJ2-3; D is ambiguous. The CDR3 loop spans 16 amino acids. Germline lookup yields CDR1 MNHNS and CDR2 SASEGT. DNA for the CDR3: TGTGCCGGCAGTGAACCTGGGATCCCTGGGCGGGATACGCAGTATTTT. It yields the protein CAGSEPGIPGRDTQYF.

The chain couples TRBV7-2 to TRBJ2-7, with TRBD1 matching 7 bases. From germline, CDR1 is SGHTA and CDR2 FQGNSA. J was trimmed by 2 bases and V by 3 bases; bases with no gene match: 7. This CDR3 is 15 amino acids long. The DNA of the CDR3 is TGTGCCAGCAGCTTCCGACAGGGAGACGCCTACGAGCAGTACTTC. The encoded protein is CASSFRQGDAYEQYF.

This clone was observed many times. The chain links TRBV6-1 to TRBJ2-7; 11 positions agree with TRBD1. V gave up 5 bases and J gave up 2 bases; unmatched junction bases: 5. Looked up from germline, CDR1 is MNHNS and CDR2 is SASEGT. This CDR3 has 15 amino acids. The CDR3 DNA reads as TGTGCCAGCAGTCGGACAGGGGGCCAGACCTACGAGCAGTACTTC. Protein sequence: CASSRTGGQTYEQYF.

Remarks on this clone: The sample contains more than one DNA sequence encoding this CDR3. The chain links TRBV4-1 to TRBJ2-7; 8 bases line up with TRBD1. This CDR3 is 15 amino acids long. Losses at the gene ends were 1 base for V and 6 bases for J; bases not matched to a gene: 8. Per germline, CDR1 MGHRA and CDR2 YSYEKL. CDR3 protein: CASSQGTGLLVEQYF. In DNA form, the CDR3 reads TGCGCCAGCAGCCAAGGGACAGGGCTACTAGTCGAGCAGTACTTC.

This clone was counted once. V gene TRBV4-3 combines with J gene TRBJ1-6; TRBD1 might be the D (5 bases). V was shortened by 0 bases and J by 10 bases, with 7 bases between the two germline ends. The CDR3 length is 13 residues. From germline, CDR1 is LGHNA and CDR2 YSLEER. The CDR3 DNA follows: TGCGCCAGCAGCCAAGAGACAGTATCACCCCTCCACTTT. This translates into CASSQETVSPLHF.

The CDR3 loop reads CASSYRDWAFF. DNA for the CDR3: TGTGCCAGCAGTTACCGGGACTGGGCTTTCTTT. This chain links TRBV6-1 with TRBJ1-1; perhaps TRBD1 as D (5 bases). Between the trimmed V and J ends, which lost 5 bases and 11 bases, there was a span of 12 bases. Germline V CDR1 and CDR2: MNHNS, SASEGT. This CDR3 region has 11 residues.

As concerns this clone: At one of its ends the junction is not consistent with the germline gene, which may arise from a read error. The chain carries TRBV29-1 and TRBJ2-3; 8 positions match TRBD1. The CDR3 has 16 amino acids. The V gene's germline CDR1 is SQVTM and CDR2 ANQGSEA. As DNA, the CDR3 is TGCGGCGTTGAAGGGGGGACAGGTCAGAGCACAGATACGCAGTATTTT. Translation: CGVEGGTGQSTDTQYF.

V and J are TRBV5-1 and TRBJ2-7; maybe TRBD1 (5 bases). Trimming took 0 bases from V and 0 from J, leaving 10 bases between them. This CDR3 has 15 amino acids. Germline V gives CDR1 SGHRS, CDR2 YFSETQ. The CDR3 here is CASSLGVGRSYEQYF. The CDR3 bases are TGCGCCAGCAGCTTGGGTGTGGGGCGCTCCTACGAGCAGTACTTC.

Worth noting for this clone: Different DNA sequences within this sample yield the same CDR3. V and J are TRBV5-1 and TRBJ2-5, with 9 bases lining up with TRBD2. J lost 3 bases, V lost 0 bases, and 3 bases had no gene match. Germline CDR1 SGHRS, CDR2 YFSETQ. The CDR3 is 15 residues long. Here the CDR3 DNA reads TGCGCCAGCAGCTTGGGTGCGGGAGGGGAAGAGACCCAGTACTTC. It translates to CASSLGAGGEETQYF.

This chain links TRBV7-3 with TRBJ2-5, with 11 bases identical to TRBD2. Trimming removed 2 bases from V and 5 bases from J; junction bases left unmatched: 4. This CDR3 contains 15 residues. Germline CDR1 SGHTA, CDR2 FQGTGA. CDR3 sequence (DNA): TGTGCCAGCAGCTTATCGGCTAGCGGGAGGGAGACCCAGTACTTC. Translation gives CASSLSASGRETQYF.

This chain connects TRBV4-1 to TRBJ1-3; TRBD1 aligns across 10 bases. CDR1 and CDR2 (germline): MGHRA, YSYEKL. Losses at the gene ends were 1 base for V and 4 bases for J; bases not matched to a gene: 4. The CDR3 extends over 16 amino acids. The CDR3 is CASSQGQGAGGNTIYF. As DNA, the CDR3 is TGCGCCAGCAGCCAAGGACAGGGGGCGGGCGGAAACACCATATATTTT.

The chain links TRBV25-1 to TRBJ2-7; 8 bases are a match to TRBD2. From germline, CDR1 is MGHDK and CDR2 SYGVNS. This CDR3 spans 17 amino acids. J gave up 12 bases and V 8 bases, and 27 bases lay outside the gene matches. CDR3: CASSEGPIPGLGSGGYF. CDR3 nucleotides: TGTGCCAGCTCCGAGGGCCCCATCCCGGGACTAGGTTCCGGAGGGTACTTC.

CDR3 amino acids: CAWSFGSGDYEQYF. CDR3 sequence (DNA): TGTGCCTGGAGTTTTGGTAGCGGGGACTACGAGCAGTACTTC. This chain connects TRBV30 to TRBJ2-7, with 8 positions matching TRBD2. Germline lookup yields CDR1 GTSNPN and CDR2 SVGIG (reference sequence). Trimming at V came to 2 bases and at J to 3 bases, leaving 6 bases not matched to a gene. The CDR3 has 14 amino acids.

As for this clone: Other nucleotide sequences from this sample produce the same CDR3. The chain has TRBV19 and TRBJ1-5; D remains unclear. V dropped 6 bases and J dropped 5 bases, with 8 bases sitting between them. CDR3 size: 12 residues. Germline-derived CDR1 and CDR2 are LNHDA and SQIVND (reference sequence). CDR3 amino acids: CASSPRDQPQHF. In nucleotides, the CDR3 is TGTGCCAGTAGCCCCAGAGATCAGCCCCAGCATTTT. Using reference TRBV19 and TRBJ1-5 for the parts outside the CDR3, the full variable domain is DGGITQSPKYLFRKEGQNVTLSCEQNLNHDAMYWYRQDPGQGLRLIYYSQIVNDFQKGDIAEGYSVSREKKESFPLTVTSAQKNPTAFYLCASSPRDQPQHFGDGTRLSIL.

V usage is TRBV28 and J usage is TRBJ2-3; TRBD2 aligns across 9 bases. The V and J ends lost 3 bases and 2 bases, in that order; junction bases with no gene match: 0. Germline CDR1 and CDR2: MDHEN and SYDVKM. The CDR3 runs to 14 residues. The CDR3 sequence: CASSLGLATDTQYF. CDR3 DNA: TGTGCCAGCAGTTTGGGACTAGCCACAGATACGCAGTATTTT.